This T cell receptor beta chain was sequenced in a study of blood T cell repertoires in COVID-19. Study background: Researchers got acute and convalescent COVID-19 samples from the United States, Italy and Spain. PBMCs, B-cell-depleted T cells, or T cells were the source of the cDNA or gDNA that made up the material.

Adults between about 18 and 95 years of age took part from fewer than 30 US areas. Researchers sorted participants into cohorts using their self-reported clinical history. The method was immunoSEQ multiplex PCR; TCRdb's version includes in-frame clones alone and lacks a portion of them. The sample lists fewer than 300,000 clones, around 89% seen once, with around 10% in the top ten. The CDR3 is 15 residues long. Per germline, CDR1 SGHVS and CDR2 FNYEAQ. Trimming took off 7 bases at V and 0 bases at J, with 12 bases between the two ends. This receptor was taken from a man aged 40-50 years who had recovered from COVID-19. The J gene is TRBJ2-2, the V gene TRBV7-6; unclear D gene. Sequencing was done on a sample of PBMCs or T cells enriched from blood (not recorded which). As DNA, the CDR3 is TGTGCCAGCACCTCCCGGAGACCGAACACCGGGGAGCTGTTTTTT. Protein product: CASTSRRPNTGELFF.